The present T cell receptor (beta chain) was sequenced within a study of cytomegalovirus exposure and HLA in healthy donors. Whole-study context: When 350 to 500 donors were genotyped, just over 80% of them were found to fall in the Caucasian-associated ancestry cluster. Whole-study results and caveats: Immune exposure information comprised only CMV serostatus.

Turning to this clone: Its antigen remains unidentified.

Use of 60 Vbeta and 13 Jbeta primers characterized the PCR. Per the original methods: Per a later analysis, the number of unique TCR beta chains was roughly 83 million, of which around 9.9 million were shared. The data were produced by immunoSEQ multiplex PCR, yet TCRdb's version contains in-frame clones alone and is incomplete. That table gives V, J and clone size, and the DNA gave D and trimming. This table holds 200,000 or so clones, approximately 83% found once. Input material: PBMCs. This TCR was recovered from a boy between 2 and 10 years old in good health and CMV-seronegative.

The CDR3 protein is CASSLGDRGYNSPLHF. Here the CDR3 DNA reads TGTGCCAGCAGCTTAGGCGACAGGGGATATAATTCACCCCTCCACTTT. This chain links TRBV7-2 with TRBJ1-6; 8 bases map to TRBD1. The V segment lost 1 base and the J segment 4 bases; nucleotides outside the gene matches: 3. The CDR3 runs to 16 residues. Germline V gives CDR1 SGHTA, CDR2 FQGNSA.